This T cell receptor (beta chain) was sequenced in a study of T cell changes during pregnancy in multiple sclerosis (dated by TCRdb to about 2019). With respect to the entire study: The study looked at changes in the T cell repertoire across pregnancy in women with multiple sclerosis.

To prepare the library, the immunoSEQ multiplex PCR assay was applied. Entries here come from immuneACCESS through TCRdb and include only in-frame sequences with V and J called. Some clones fail to appear in such tables; in the studies checked, an unresolved V gene covers under half of the shortfall, and the cause of the remainder is unknown. Counted in this sample were about 51,000 clones; about 92% of them appeared once. Together, the top ten hold around 1.9% of the sample. Concerning this clone: Its specific antigen is unknown. Base qualities are not at hand, and no much larger clone is one base apart.

In the germline V gene, CDR1 corresponds to LGHNA and CDR2 to YSLEER. For this chain, trimming is 0 bases at the V end and 5 bases at the J end, and the number of junction bases without a gene match is 5. The CDR3, cysteine through phenylalanine, is 16 amino acids long. The sequence is cut down to CDR3 DNA, 48 bases in frame from base 1. The chain links TRBV4-3 with TRBJ2-1, with 9 bases aligning to TRBD2. The sample was peripheral blood, taken in the second trimester of pregnancy. The receptor was derived from a female donor with multiple sclerosis, enrolled in a pregnancy study. The CDR3 has the sequence CASSQDEREDNNEQFF. In nucleotides, the sequence is TGCGCCAGCAGCCAAGACGAGCGGGAGGATAACAATGAGCAGTTCTTC.